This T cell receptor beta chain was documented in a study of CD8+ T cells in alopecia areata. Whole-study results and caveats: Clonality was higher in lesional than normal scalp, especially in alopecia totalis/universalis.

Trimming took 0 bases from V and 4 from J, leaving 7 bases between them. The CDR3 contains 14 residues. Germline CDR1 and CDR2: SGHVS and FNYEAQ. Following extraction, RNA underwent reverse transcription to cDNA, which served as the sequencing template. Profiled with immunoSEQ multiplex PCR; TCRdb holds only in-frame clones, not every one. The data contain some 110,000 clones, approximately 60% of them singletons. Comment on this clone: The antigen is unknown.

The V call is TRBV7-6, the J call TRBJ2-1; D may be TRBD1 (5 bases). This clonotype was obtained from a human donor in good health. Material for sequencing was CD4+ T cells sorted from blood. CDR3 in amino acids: CASSLADTYNEQFF. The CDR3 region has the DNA TGTGCCAGCAGCTTAGCGGACACATACAATGAGCAGTTCTTC.